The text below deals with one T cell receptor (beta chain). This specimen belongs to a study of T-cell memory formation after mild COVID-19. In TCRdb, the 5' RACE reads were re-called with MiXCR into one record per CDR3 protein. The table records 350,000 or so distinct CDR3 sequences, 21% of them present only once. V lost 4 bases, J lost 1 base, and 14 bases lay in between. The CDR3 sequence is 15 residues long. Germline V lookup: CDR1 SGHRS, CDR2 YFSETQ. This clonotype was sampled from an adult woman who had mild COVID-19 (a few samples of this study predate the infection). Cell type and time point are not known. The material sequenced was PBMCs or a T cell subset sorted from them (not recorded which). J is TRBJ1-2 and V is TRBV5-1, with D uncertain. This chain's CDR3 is CASSPPSADNYGYTF. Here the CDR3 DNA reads TGCGCCAGCAGCCCCCCCTCCGCGGATAACTATGGCTACACCTTC.